These 32 T cell receptor beta chains came from one sample sequenced in a study of early T cells in non-severe SARS-CoV-2 infection. From the 5' RACE reads, TCRdb called clonotypes with MiXCR, one entry per CDR3 protein. In the table there are approximately 70,000 distinct CDR3 sequences, over 10% of which are singletons. The sample comprised whole blood. All receptors come from an adult who was a healthcare worker with PCR-confirmed SARS-CoV-2 infection or an uninfected control (not recorded which).

The rearrangement joins TRBV29-1 to TRBJ2-7; perhaps TRBD2 as D (5 bases). The V gene lost 6 bases and the J gene lost 2 bases, with 14 bases spanning the gap. Germline V lookup: CDR1 SQVTM, CDR2 ANQGSEA. The CDR3 sequence is 13 residues long. CDR3 nucleotides: TGCAGCGTCGCCGAGGGATTTCCCTACGAGCAGTACTTC. Translating it yields CSVAEGFPYEQYF.

Only a few counts were recorded for this clonotype. The chain has TRBV18 and TRBJ2-7; TRBD2 matches at 7 bases. The CDR3 contains 13 residues. CDR1 KGHSH and CDR2 LQKENI come from the germline V gene. Germline trimming cut 4 bases from V and 6 bases from J; bases unmatched to any gene: 6. Here the CDR3 reads CASSLPSGSEQYF. The CDR3 DNA follows: TGTGCCAGCTCACTACCTAGCGGATCCGAGCAGTACTTC.

The chain combines TRBV5-1 with TRBJ2-7; 10 bases line up with TRBD2. The CDR3 spans 18 residues. Germline V CDR1 and CDR2: SGHRS, YFSETQ. V lost 0 bases to trimming and J lost 0 bases; unmatched junction nucleotides: 9. CDR3 DNA sequence: TGCGCCAGCAGCTTGGGGGCCGGACTAGCGGATAGCTCCTACGAGCAGTACTTC. This translates into CASSLGAGLADSSYEQYF.

This clonotype has ten or more counts. The chain is built from TRBV29-1 and TRBJ2-7; perhaps TRBD1 as D (5 bases). Looked up from germline, CDR1 is SQVTM and CDR2 is ANQGSEA. There are 13 residues in the CDR3. Trimming shortened V by 3 bases and J by 5 bases, and 14 bases separated the two germline ends. The CDR3: CSVDFSRADEQYF. CDR3 sequence (DNA): TGCAGCGTTGATTTCTCCAGGGCCGACGAGCAGTACTTC.

The chain recombines TRBV7-2 with TRBJ1-4; the D gene is possibly TRBD1 (6 bases). Germline V CDR1 and CDR2: SGHTA, FQGNSA. The length of the CDR3 is 13 residues. Trimming took off 6 bases at V and 14 bases at J, with 19 bases between the two ends. The CDR3 nucleotides read TGTGCCAGCAGTACCGGACAGAAGCTTTCCCTGTTTTTT. It codes for CASSTGQKLSLFF.

The sample holds a few counts of this clonotype. The chain employs TRBV7-2 and TRBJ2-7, with 11 bases lining up with TRBD1. CDR1 and CDR2 (germline): SGHTA, FQGNSA. There are 14 residues in the CDR3. After removal of 5 bases from V and 6 bases from J, the junction contained 6 bases not matched to a gene. The CDR3 DNA reads TGTGCCAGCAGCCGAAGGGACAGGGGGGGCGAGCAGTACTTC. Protein product: CASSRRDRGGEQYF.

This clonotype has a count of ten or more. This chain uses TRBV7-2 with TRBJ2-7; the match to TRBD2 covers 8 bases. Trimming took 2 bases from V and 0 from J; bases not matched to a gene: 3. The length of the CDR3 is 15 residues. Germline assignment: CDR1 SGHTA and CDR2 FQGNSA. CDR3 coding DNA: TGTGCCAGCAGCTTAAGCGGGAGCCCCTCCTACGAGCAGTACTTC. Translating it yields CASSLSGSPSYEQYF.

In this sample, this clonotype turned up many times. The chain joins TRBV29-1 to TRBJ2-2, with D perhaps assigned TRBD1 or TRBD2 (5 bases each). The ends were cut back, 7 bases at V and 5 bases at J, with 11 bases in the middle. This CDR3 contains 12 residues. Germline CDR1 reads SQVTM; CDR2 reads ANQGSEA. CDR3 coding DNA: TGCAGCGGTACGAGGGGAACCGGGGAGCTGTTTTTT. Encoded protein: CSGTRGTGELFF.

As DNA, the CDR3 is TGTGCCAGCAGCTTTACGACAGGGGGAATGGGCACAGATACGCAGTATTTT. Protein: CASSFTTGGMGTDTQYF. This rearrangement joins TRBV7-9 to TRBJ2-3; 9 bases agree with TRBD1. The CDR3 is 17 amino acids. Germline V CDR1 and CDR2: SEHNR, FQNEAQ (reference sequence). V lost 3 bases, J lost 1 base, and 8 bases stayed unmatched.

The chain recombines TRBV5-1 with TRBJ2-5, with unresolved D. Trimming removed 1 base at V and 4 bases at J, with 5 bases between. This CDR3 spans 12 amino acids. Looked up from germline, CDR1 is SGHRS and CDR2 is YFSETQ. CDR3 protein: CASSLRRETQYF. The CDR3 region has the DNA TGCGCCAGCAGCTTGCGCCGAGAGACCCAGTACTTC.

With respect to this clonotype: A single base separates this from a much larger clone, so it may be a read error. The chain joins TRBV20-1 to TRBJ2-4, with TRBD2 matching over 7 bases. This CDR3 spans 14 amino acids. Looked up from germline, CDR1 is DFQATT and CDR2 is SNEGSKA (reference sequence). This CDR3 reads CSAPGSGIGNTQYF. In DNA, the CDR3 is TGCAGTGCTCCGGGGAGCGGGATAGGAAACACTCAGTACTTC.

This clonotype was recorded many times. The chain recombines TRBV7-8 with TRBJ1-5; 7 bases line up with TRBD1. V lost 4 bases and J lost 1; bases outside the gene matches: 7. This CDR3 spans 16 amino acids. Germline assignment: CDR1 SGHVS and CDR2 FQNEAQ. CDR3 sequence: CASSSLMDRSNQPQHF. The CDR3 region has the DNA TGTGCCAGCAGCTCCCTAATGGACAGGAGCAATCAGCCCCAGCATTTT.

This clonotype was counted ten times or more. V gene TRBV20-1 combines with J gene TRBJ2-1, with TRBD2 matching 10 bases. Germline V lookup: CDR1 DFQATT, CDR2 SNEGSKA (reference sequence). This CDR3 has 13 amino acids. V lost 4 bases and J lost 10; bases outside the gene matches: 7. The CDR3 protein is CSATSGSFWEQFF. DNA of the CDR3: TGCAGTGCTACTAGCGGGAGTTTCTGGGAGCAGTTCTTC.

In this sample, this clonotype turned up a few times. The chain joins TRBV6-6 to TRBJ1-2, with unresolved D. Germline-derived CDR1 and CDR2 are MNHNY and SVGAGI (reference sequence). Trimming stripped 5 bases from V and 8 bases from J, with 18 bases between. The CDR3 covers 14 residues. In DNA form, the CDR3 reads TGTGCCAGCAGTCGCCCCGGGCCTTCAATAGGCTACACCTTC. The encoded protein is CASSRPGPSIGYTF.

This chain joins TRBV5-5 and TRBJ2-3, with a possible D match to TRBD1 (6 bases). Germline CDR1 and CDR2: SGHKS and YYEKEE (reference sequence). This CDR3 is built from 15 residues. V lost 3 bases and J 2 bases, leaving 13 bases between the germline ends. Here the CDR3 DNA reads TGTGCCAGCAGCTACACAGGGACCGACACAGATACGCAGTATTTT. Encoded protein: CASSYTGTDTDTQYF.

This clonotype was counted at least ten times. The chain combines TRBV6-6 with TRBJ1-3; D unclear. Germline V gene data show CDR1 as MNHNY and CDR2 as SVGAGI (reference sequence). Trimming took 7 bases from V and 0 from J, leaving 16 bases between them. CDR3 length: 16 amino acids. The CDR3 region is CASNNGVVSSGNTIYF. The DNA of the CDR3 is TGTGCCAGCAACAACGGGGTTGTTAGCTCTGGAAACACCATATATTTT.

The rearrangement uses TRBV7-2 and TRBJ1-1; D is perhaps TRBD1 (6 bases). The germline gives CDR1 SGHTA, CDR2 FQGNSA. The V and J ends lost 1 base and 2 bases respectively, with 11 bases between them. This CDR3 region has 15 residues. Written as DNA, the CDR3 is TGTGCCAGCAGCTTAGTCCGGGGGGCTAACACTGAAGCTTTCTTT. It specifies CASSLVRGANTEAFF.

The V and J genes are TRBV4-3 and TRBJ2-1; D uncertain. The CDR3 is 16 amino acids. Trimming removed 0 bases at V and 0 bases at J, with 9 bases between. Germline V gene lookup returns CDR1 LGHNA and CDR2 YSLEER. This chain's CDR3 is CASSQDTQSSYNEQFF. CDR3 nucleotide sequence: TGCGCCAGCAGCCAAGATACCCAAAGCTCCTACAATGAGCAGTTCTTC.

This clonotype was counted ten times or more. The J gene is TRBJ2-1, the V gene TRBV11-1, with 14 bases matching TRBD2. J gave up 9 bases and V 5 bases, and 9 bases lay outside the gene matches. The CDR3 consists of 16 residues. Per germline, CDR1 SGHAT and CDR2 FQDESV (reference sequence). The CDR3 DNA reads TGTGCCAGCAGCAAAACCGGGACTAGCGGGAGTACTGAGCAGTTCTTC. Translating it yields CASSKTGTSGSTEQFF.

This chain connects TRBV29-1 to TRBJ2-1, with D hard to call. Per germline, CDR1 SQVTM and CDR2 ANQGSEA. The CDR3 loop spans 15 amino acids. V gave up 7 bases and J gave up 0 bases, with 16 bases separating them. In DNA form, the CDR3 reads TGCAGCGCATCCGGTTCCCGAAGCTCCTACAATGAGCAGTTCTTC. Translating gives CSASGSRSSYNEQFF.

This clonotype was observed at least ten times. The rearrangement uses TRBV24-1 and TRBJ2-3; TRBD2 matches 11 bases. The CDR3 has 17 amino acids. Germline V gene sequence: CDR1 KGHDR, CDR2 SFDVKD. Losses at the gene ends were 2 bases for V and 1 base for J; bases not matched to a gene: 4. CDR3 in amino acids: CATSDSRTSGRTDTQYF. The DNA for the CDR3 is TGTGCCACCAGTGATTCACGGACTAGCGGGCGCACAGATACGCAGTATTTT.

The rearrangement links TRBV6-6 to TRBJ2-3; TRBD2 matches 11 bases. Germline V gives CDR1 MNHNY, CDR2 SVGAGI (reference sequence). The V segment lost 6 bases and the J segment 4 bases; nucleotides outside the gene matches: 6. The CDR3 loop spans 15 amino acids. The CDR3 is CASRLLAGVSDTQYF. CDR3 DNA sequence: TGTGCCAGCAGACTACTAGCGGGAGTTTCAGATACGCAGTATTTT.

Ten or more counts support this clonotype. The V call is TRBV30, the J call TRBJ1-5; a weak D match, TRBD1 (5 bases). There are 13 residues in the CDR3. The germline V gene has CDR1 GTSNPN and CDR2 SVGIG (reference sequence). Between the trimmed V and J ends, which lost 7 bases and 7 bases, there was a span of 17 bases. CDR3 DNA: TGTGCCTCCGCCGGGCAGGGCGGACAGCCCCAGCATTTT. Translation: CASAGQGGQPQHF.

This clonotype was observed many times. At one of its ends the junction is not consistent with the germline gene, which may arise from a read error. This rearrangement joins TRBV7-7 to TRBJ2-5, with no clear D. CDR3 length: 15 amino acids. CDR1 SSHAT and CDR2 FNYEAQ come from the germline V gene (reference sequence). This CDR3 reads CASTVNSGVQETQYF. DNA of the CDR3: TGTGCTAGCACCGTCAACAGTGGGGTACAAGAGACCCAGTACTTC.

This clonotype appeared a few times. This chain joins TRBV11-1 and TRBJ2-7, with D tentatively TRBD1 (6 bases). Trimming cost V 5 bases and J 0 bases, with 11 bases left between them. CDR1 and CDR2 from the germline V gene are SGHAT and FQDESV (reference sequence). The CDR3 is made up of 14 amino acids. Here the CDR3 DNA reads TGTGCCAGCAGCCCTTACAGGGCCTCCTACGAGCAGTACTTC. It encodes CASSPYRASYEQYF.

This rearrangement joins TRBV19 to TRBJ2-1, with D possibly TRBD2 on 7 matching bases. This CDR3 comprises 15 residues. CDR1 and CDR2 from the germline V gene are LNHDA and SQIVND (reference sequence). V was clipped by 10 bases and J by 2 bases, with 18 bases between them. The CDR3 nucleotides are TGTGCCACTGCCGTAGGGGGAGGGCCCTACAATGAGCAGTTCTTC. Its protein product is CATAVGGGPYNEQFF.

The chain has TRBV24-1 and TRBJ2-1; D not certain. This CDR3 is built from 15 residues. Trimming removed 2 bases from V and 2 bases from J, with 9 bases in between. The V gene's germline CDR1 is KGHDR and CDR2 SFDVKD. CDR3 amino acids: CATSDSAGPYNEQFF. CDR3 nucleotide sequence: TGTGCCACCAGTGATTCGGCTGGCCCCTACAATGAGCAGTTCTTC.

This clonotype was recorded many times. The V call is TRBV6-5, the J call TRBJ2-2; the D is unclear. CDR1 is MNHEY and CDR2 is SVGAGI in the germline V gene. V shed 5 bases and J shed 0 bases, with 19 bases lying between them. The CDR3 sequence is 18 residues long. CDR3 loop: CASSSRTLIFANTGELFF. In nucleotides, the CDR3 is TGTGCCAGCAGTAGCAGGACCCTAATCTTCGCGAACACCGGGGAGCTGTTTTTT.

The chain carries TRBV9 and TRBJ2-7; no firm D call. The CDR3 sequence is 14 residues long. Germline V CDR1 and CDR2: SGDLS, YYNGEE. Trimming removed 4 bases at V and 3 bases at J, with 14 bases between. The CDR3 DNA reads TGTGCCAGCAGCCCCCGCAACAGCTTCTACGAGCAGTACTTC. This gives the protein CASSPRNSFYEQYF.

This clonotype was seen ten or more times. The CDR3, as DNA: TGTGCCAGCAGCTTGGCCTCTGGAAACACCATATATTTT. Its translation is CASSLASGNTIYF. This rearrangement joins TRBV7-9 to TRBJ1-3; D gene unclear. The CDR3 is 13 amino acids. Germline V gene sequence: CDR1 SEHNR, CDR2 FQNEAQ (reference sequence). Trimming took 3 bases from V and 0 from J, leaving 3 bases between them.

The chain links TRBV3-1 to TRBJ2-3, with 7 bases aligning to TRBD2. The CDR3 is 17 residues long. Germline lookup yields CDR1 LGHDT and CDR2 YNNKEL (reference sequence). Germline trimming cut 0 bases from V and 0 bases from J; bases unmatched to any gene: 6. DNA of the CDR3: TGTGCCAGCAGCCAAGATCGTAGCGGGCGTAGCACAGATACGCAGTATTTT. The encoded protein is CASSQDRSGRSTDTQYF.

The chain joins TRBV29-1 to TRBJ1-5; D might be TRBD1 (5 bases). The CDR3 loop spans 16 amino acids. The V and J ends lost 3 bases and 3 bases respectively, with 18 bases between them. CDR1 is SQVTM and CDR2 is ANQGSEA in the germline V gene. CDR3 amino acids: CSVDPWGRNLNQPQHF. The CDR3 nucleotides read TGCAGCGTTGACCCCTGGGGCAGAAACCTCAATCAGCCCCAGCATTTT. Full variable domain (rest looked up from reference TRBV29-1 and TRBJ1-5): SAVISQKPSRDICQRGTSLTIQCQVDSQVTMMFWYRQQPGQSLTLIATANQGSEATYESGFVIDKFPISRPNLTFSTLTVSNMSPEDSSIYLCSVDPWGRNLNQPQHFGDGTRLSIL.